This T cell receptor (beta chain) originates from a study of blood T cell repertoires in COVID-19. As for the study in general: The United States, Italy and Spain were the sources of the acute and convalescent COVID-19 samples. In each case, the material was cDNA or gDNA derived from T cells, B-cell-depleted T cells, or PBMCs.

Methods used by the authors: Estimation of nucleated cell counts was performed using reference gene primer amplification. Here immunoSEQ multiplex PCR was the method, and the copy in TCRdb shows in-frame clones only, minus some. That table is the source of V, J and clone size, and D and trimming were worked out from the DNA. The repertoire has about 200,000 clones, less than 85% of them found once; the top ten carry under 10%. V lost 2 bases to trimming and J lost 5 bases, with 9 bases between them. The CDR3 covers 13 residues. The germline V gene encodes CDR1 ENHRY and CDR2 SYGVKD. Patients from Seattle were sampled longitudinally, starting during active infection.

Material for sequencing was peripheral blood. The TCR comes from an elderly woman with COVID-19, enrolled during active disease. The rearrangement links TRBV10-3 to TRBJ1-1; D is possibly TRBD1 (5 bases). The CDR3 reads CAISETRQTEAFF. CDR3 sequence (DNA): TGTGCCATCAGTGAGACCCGACAGACTGAAGCTTTCTTT.